A single sample is the source of the 29 T cell receptor beta chains below, sequenced in a study of blood T cells in healthy people across ages. Primers used in a second PCR of about 7 to 12 cycles were a sample-barcoded 5' primer and a J-beta primer mix. TCRdb redid the calling of the 5' RACE reads with MiXCR, one entry per CDR3 protein. The data show roughly 570,000 distinct CDR3 sequences, 27% seen once. The sample taken for sequencing was blood. These receptors were obtained from a woman between 65 and 79 years old in good health.

This clonotype was observed a few times. This chain connects TRBV27 to TRBJ2-5; D unresolved. Near its end, the DNA agrees better with TRBJ2-7, so the J call may be wrong. Per germline, CDR1 MNHEY and CDR2 SMNVEV (reference sequence). CDR3 length: 13 residues. CDR3: CASSLDAAGEQYF. The DNA of the CDR3 is TGTGCCAGCAGTTTGGACGCCGCCGGCGAGCAGTACTTC.

The chain combines TRBV5-1 with TRBJ2-6, with D possibly being TRBD1 (6 bases). Germline values: CDR1 SGHRS, CDR2 YFSETQ. This CDR3 has 20 residues. V was trimmed by 3 bases and J by 0 bases, leaving 22 bases between them. CDR3 protein: CASSSILPWTAFSGANVLTF. In DNA form, the CDR3 reads TGCGCCAGCAGCTCAATTCTACCCTGGACAGCCTTCTCTGGGGCCAACGTCCTGACTTTC.

This clonotype was detected many times. The CDR3 loop is CASSFGRAETQYF. The DNA for the CDR3 is TGTGCCAGCAGCTTTGGAAGGGCAGAGACCCAGTACTTC. This chain links TRBV7-3 with TRBJ2-5; D unclear. Trimming pared 3 bases from V and 4 bases from J, leaving 9 bases between. This CDR3 comprises 13 residues. CDR1 and CDR2 (germline): SGHTA, FQGTGA.

A single count supports this clonotype. The rearrangement uses TRBV7-2 and TRBJ2-7; TRBD2 might be the D (6 bases). CDR3 length equals 14 residues. The germline V and J ends were trimmed by 5 bases and 4 bases, with 15 bases remaining between them. CDR1 is SGHTA, CDR2 FQGNSA, per germline. CDR3 region: CASSVPGGDYEQYF. The DNA for the CDR3 is TGTGCCAGCAGCGTCCCTGGCGGGGATTACGAGCAGTACTTC.

This clonotype was picked up a small number of times. The rearrangement links TRBV20-1 to TRBJ2-1; 9 bases agree with TRBD2. Germline V lookup: CDR1 DFQATT, CDR2 SNEGSKA (reference sequence). V dropped 1 base and J dropped 0; count of bases not matched to a gene: 7. The CDR3 has 17 residues. The CDR3 DNA is TGCAGTGCTAGAGTTGGTAGCGGGGGTAGCTCCTACAATGAGCAGTTCTTC. This sequence encodes CSARVGSGGSSYNEQFF.

The gene calls are TRBV5-1 and TRBJ2-5; TRBD1 aligns across 8 bases. The CDR3 totals 16 residues. V was pared by 6 bases and J by 4 bases, with 14 bases of the junction left unmatched. Germline V gene sequence: CDR1 SGHRS, CDR2 YFSETQ. In DNA form, the CDR3 reads TGCGCCAGCATCCAGGGGGCAGGGAGGCCTTTAGAGACCCAGTACTTC. Translation: CASIQGAGRPLETQYF.

The J gene is TRBJ1-4, the V gene TRBV19, with D uncertain. V shed 5 bases and J shed 11 bases, with 21 bases lying between them. Germline loops: CDR1 LNHDA, CDR2 SQIVND (reference sequence). This CDR3 comprises 15 residues. CDR3 sequence: CASSVRGGPIDKLFF. The CDR3 coding sequence is TGTGCCAGTAGTGTCCGAGGCGGACCTATTGATAAACTGTTTTTT.

The chain combines TRBV11-1 with TRBJ2-5, with a tentative D call TRBD1 (5 bases). The CDR3 is 15 amino acids. Germline loops: CDR1 SGHAT, CDR2 FQDESV (reference sequence). The germline V and J ends were trimmed by 2 bases and 5 bases, with 15 bases remaining between them. The CDR3 spells CASSLNIQGWETQYF. CDR3 bases: TGTGCCAGCAGCTTAAATATCCAGGGCTGGGAGACCCAGTACTTC.

The chain employs TRBV5-1 and TRBJ2-3; maybe TRBD2 (6 bases). The CDR3 loop spans 15 amino acids. Germline V gives CDR1 SGHRS, CDR2 YFSETQ. V was trimmed by 6 bases and J by 2 bases, leaving 16 bases between them. As DNA, the CDR3 is TGCGCCAGCACCTCGGGCGGGGCTTACACAGATACGCAGTATTTT. It codes for CASTSGGAYTDTQYF. Together with reference TRBV5-1 and TRBJ2-3, the CDR3 gives the full variable domain: KAGVTQTPRYLIKTRGQQVTLSCSPISGHRSVSWYQQTPGQGLQFLFEYFSETQRNKGNFPGRFSGRQFSNSRSEMNVSTLELGDSALYLCASTSGGAYTDTQYFGPGTRLTVL.

The gene calls are TRBV12-3 or TRBV12-4 and TRBJ1-1; D possibly corresponds to TRBD1 (6 bases). The CDR3 spans 18 residues. Trimming pared 6 bases from V and 0 bases from J, leaving 23 bases between. In DNA, the CDR3 is TGTGCCAGCAGCCGAACATTCAGGGGATTGGGAATGAACACTGAAGCTTTCTTT. This translates into CASSRTFRGLGMNTEAFF.

A few counts support this clonotype. The CDR3 sequence: CASRRQSYNEQFF. The CDR3 DNA reads as TGTGCCAGCAGGCGGCAATCCTACAATGAGCAGTTCTTC. V and J are TRBV2 and TRBJ2-1; D ambiguous. With 6 bases removed from V and 1 base from J, the gap between germline ends came to 7 bases. Germline CDR1 is SNHLY and CDR2 is FYNNEI. The CDR3 runs to 13 residues. The whole variable domain, remainder taken from reference TRBV2 and TRBJ2-1, is EPEVTQTPSHQVTQMGQEVILRCVPISNHLYFYWYRQILGQKVEFLVSFYNNEISEKSEIFDDQFSVERPDGSNFTLKIRSTKLEDSAMYFCASRRQSYNEQFFGPGTRLTVL.

The chain combines TRBV3-1 with TRBJ2-5; tentatively, D is TRBD2 (5 bases). V was shortened by 3 bases and J by 11 bases, with 13 bases between the two germline ends. CDR1 is LGHDT and CDR2 is YNNKEL in the germline V gene (reference sequence). CDR3 size: 12 residues. The CDR3 loop reads CASSQGTWEQYF. In DNA, the CDR3 is TGTGCCAGCAGCCAGGGCACTTGGGAGCAGTACTTC.

The sample holds a few counts of this clonotype. The V gene is TRBV7-9, the J gene TRBJ1-2; D perhaps matches TRBD1 (5 bases). Trimming left V 5 bases short and J 8 bases short, with 18 bases between. Germline V gives CDR1 SEHNR, CDR2 FQNEAQ (reference sequence). CDR3 length: 14 residues. Here the CDR3 DNA reads TGTGCCAGCAGCCCGTCGGGGCGAGTGGGGGGCTACACCTTC. Its translation is CASSPSGRVGGYTF.

This chain links TRBV7-2 with TRBJ2-1, with 7 bases aligning to TRBD2. Losses at the gene ends were 2 bases for V and 8 bases for J; bases not matched to a gene: 9. Germline CDR1 SGHTA, CDR2 FQGNSA. The CDR3 totals 15 residues. CDR3 DNA: TGTGCCAGCAGCTTAAGCGGGACGGTGGGGGATGAGCAGTTCTTC. Encoded protein: CASSLSGTVGDEQFF. Combining the CDR3 with reference TRBV7-2 and TRBJ2-1 gives the whole variable domain GAGVSQSPSNKVTEKGKDVELRCDPISGHTALYWYRQSLGQGLEFLIYFQGNSAPDKSGLPSDRFSAERTGGSVSTLTIQRTQQEDSAVYLCASSLSGTVGDEQFFGPGTRLTVL.

V is TRBV20-1 and J is TRBJ1-4; the D gene is possibly TRBD1 (5 bases). Trimming left V 0 bases short and J 8 bases short, with 13 bases between. CDR1 DFQATT and CDR2 SNEGSKA come from the germline V gene (reference sequence). The CDR3 covers 14 residues. The CDR3 nucleotides read TGCAGTGCTAGAGAGCGGGGGGGTGTGGAAAAACTGTTTTTT. Encoded protein: CSARERGGVEKLFF.

V and J are TRBV25-1 and TRBJ2-3; tentative D call: TRBD2 (6 bases). This CDR3 has 15 amino acids. Germline V gene sequence: CDR1 MGHDK, CDR2 SYGVNS. V was trimmed by 2 bases and J by 9 bases, leaving 18 bases between them. The CDR3 loop reads CASSELGISEGTQYF. The CDR3 DNA sequence: TGTGCCAGCAGTGAACTAGGCATATCGGAGGGGACGCAGTATTTT.

The gene calls are TRBV20-1 and TRBJ2-1; TRBD2 matches 8 bases. The ends lost 3 bases at V and 1 base at J; junction bases unmatched: 2. There are 14 residues in the CDR3. CDR1 and CDR2 (germline): DFQATT, SNEGSKA (reference sequence). CDR3 residues: CSASERGSYNEQFF. In nucleotides, the CDR3 is TGCAGTGCTAGTGAGCGGGGGTCCTACAATGAGCAGTTCTTC.

The gene calls are TRBV18 and TRBJ1-4, with D tentatively TRBD1 (6 bases). The CDR3 contains 16 residues. V gave up 2 bases and J gave up 5 bases, with 15 bases separating them. Looked up from germline, CDR1 is KGHSH and CDR2 is LQKENI. The CDR3 DNA is TGTGCCAGCTCACCATCTCAGGGGCGCTCGAATGAAAAACTGTTTTTT. It yields the protein CASSPSQGRSNEKLFF.

This clonotype was observed a few times. The chain has TRBV7-2 and TRBJ1-2; D is uncertain. This CDR3 is built from 15 residues. With 1 base removed from V and 4 bases from J, the gap between germline ends came to 13 bases. Germline V gene sequence: CDR1 SGHTA, CDR2 FQGNSA. CDR3 bases: TGTGCCAGCAGCTTAGTTAGGAGTTCGGTCTATGGCTACACCTTC. It codes for CASSLVRSSVYGYTF. Full variable domain (missing parts from reference TRBV7-2 and TRBJ1-2): GAGVSQSPSNKVTEKGKDVELRCDPISGHTALYWYRQSLGQGLEFLIYFQGNSAPDKSGLPSDRFSAERTGGSVSTLTIQRTQQEDSAVYLCASSLVRSSVYGYTFGSGTRLTVV.

The chain couples TRBV3-1 to TRBJ1-1, with 12 nucleotides matching TRBD1. V lost 4 bases to trimming and J lost 11 bases; unmatched junction nucleotides: 8. CDR3 length: 14 residues. CDR1 and CDR2 (germline): LGHDT, YNNKEL (reference sequence). DNA for the CDR3: TGTGCCAGCAGCCGGGGACAGGGGGCTTCCGACGCTTTCTTT. Encoded protein: CASSRGQGASDAFF.

This clonotype was counted between two and nine times. The V gene is TRBV7-3, the J gene TRBJ1-1; D ambiguous. Germline assignment: CDR1 SGHTA and CDR2 FQGTGA. This CDR3 is 14 amino acids long. The V end was cut by 3 bases, the J end by 1 base, with 9 bases between. DNA of the CDR3: TGTGCCAGCAGCTTGGGTCCCACGAACACTGAAGCTTTCTTT. Encoded protein: CASSLGPTNTEAFF.

J is TRBJ1-4 and V is TRBV7-2; D may be TRBD1 (5 bases). Trimming took 2 bases from V and 5 from J, leaving 9 bases between them. CDR1 and CDR2 (germline): SGHTA, FQGNSA. This CDR3 is built from 14 residues. The CDR3 bases are TGTGCCAGCAGCTTACTACAGGTCAATGAAAAACTGTTTTTT. Translating gives CASSLLQVNEKLFF.

This clonotype was seen a few times. A junction boundary mismatches the germline segment, possibly from a read error. The J gene is TRBJ1-4, the V gene TRBV4-2; perhaps TRBD1 as D (5 bases). The CDR3 has 14 residues. Germline V CDR1 and CDR2: LGHNA, YNFKEQ. The CDR3 spells CACSQGGTGEKLFF. As DNA, the CDR3 is TGTGCCTGCAGCCAAGGAGGGACGGGTGAAAAACTGTTTTTT.

This clonotype turned up a few times. The CDR3 coding sequence is TGCGCCAGCAGCCAACTTAGCGGGGGGGACAATGAGCAGTTCTTC. This sequence encodes CASSQLSGGDNEQFF. V usage is TRBV4-3 and J usage is TRBJ2-1, with TRBD2 matching 11 bases. The CDR3 is 15 amino acids. The germline V gene has CDR1 LGHNA and CDR2 YSLEER. The V gene end was trimmed by 2 bases and the J gene end by 5 bases; junction bases not matched to a gene: 2.

A few counts support this clonotype. This chain links TRBV10-3 with TRBJ2-5; TRBD2 aligns across 11 bases. Per the germline V gene, CDR1 is ENHRY and CDR2 is SYGVKD. The CDR3 is 13 residues long. The junction had 3 bases not matched to a gene; V was cut back by 11 bases and J by 1 base. CDR3 loop: CAATSGTQETQYF. DNA for the CDR3: TGTGCCGCGACTAGCGGGACCCAAGAGACCCAGTACTTC.

In its sample, this clonotype was seen a few times. The chain links TRBV30 to TRBJ1-2; 10 bases fit TRBD1. The germline V gene encodes CDR1 GTSNPN and CDR2 SVGIG (reference sequence). Trimming at V came to 4 bases and at J to 2 bases, leaving 4 bases not matched to a gene. This CDR3 has 14 residues. Written as DNA, the CDR3 is TGTGCCTGGACCGGGACAGGGGTAAACTATGGCTACACCTTC. Translated, it gives CAWTGTGVNYGYTF.

CDR3 in DNA: TGTGCCAGCAGTTACCGCGGGGCCCTGAGAACTGAAGCTTTCTTT. It encodes CASSYRGALRTEAFF. This rearrangement joins TRBV6-2 or TRBV6-3 to TRBJ1-1; weak D call: TRBD1 (5 bases). Germline values: CDR1 MNHEY, CDR2 SVGEGT. The CDR3 has 15 amino acids. Trimming left V 2 bases short and J 5 bases short, with 15 bases between.

This clonotype appeared a few times. This chain connects TRBV5-1 to TRBJ1-2, with TRBD1 matching over 7 bases. This CDR3 comprises 14 residues. V lost 4 bases, J lost 5 bases, and 8 bases stayed unmatched. Germline V CDR1 and CDR2: SGHRS, YFSETQ. The DNA for the CDR3 is TGCGCCAGCAGCACCGGACAGGTGAATTATGGCTACACCTTC. It encodes CASSTGQVNYGYTF.

This clonotype was detected only a few times. This chain connects TRBV29-1 to TRBJ1-1, with TRBD1 matching 7 bases. CDR1 and CDR2 from the germline V gene are SQVTM and ANQGSEA. V dropped 7 bases and J dropped 3; count of bases not matched to a gene: 8. The CDR3 has 13 amino acids. CDR3 nucleotides: TGCAGCGCCGGAAGACAGGGCTACACTGAAGCTTTCTTT. It is translated as CSAGRQGYTEAFF.